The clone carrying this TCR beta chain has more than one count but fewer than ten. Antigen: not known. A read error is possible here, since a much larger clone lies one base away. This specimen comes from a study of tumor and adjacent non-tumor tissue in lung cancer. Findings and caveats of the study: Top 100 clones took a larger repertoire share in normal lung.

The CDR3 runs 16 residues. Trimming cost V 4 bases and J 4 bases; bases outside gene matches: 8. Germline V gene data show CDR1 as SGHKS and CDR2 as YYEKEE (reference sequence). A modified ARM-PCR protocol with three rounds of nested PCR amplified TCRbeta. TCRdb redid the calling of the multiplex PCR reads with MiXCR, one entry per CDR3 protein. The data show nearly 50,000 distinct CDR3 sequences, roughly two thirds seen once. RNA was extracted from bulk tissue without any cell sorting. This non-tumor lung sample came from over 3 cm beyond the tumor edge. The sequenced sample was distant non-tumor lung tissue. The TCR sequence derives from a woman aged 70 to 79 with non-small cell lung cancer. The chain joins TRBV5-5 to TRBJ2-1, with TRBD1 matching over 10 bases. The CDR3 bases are TGTGCCAGCAGCCCACAGACAGGGGGCGCTTACAATGAGCAGTTCTTC. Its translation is CASSPQTGGAYNEQFF.